These 15 T cell receptor beta chains came from one sample sequenced in a study of T cell repertoires in cytomegalovirus infection. TCRdb processed the reads anew with MiXCR; each CDR3 protein has one entry. Here the sample spans fewer than 350,000 distinct CDR3 sequences, 15% to 20% being singletons. Material: PBMCs. The receptors originated from a human donor in good health (CMV status not recorded). Some clones in this sample may be carry-over from other donors' samples.

This clonotype occurred a few times. CDR3 DNA sequence: TGTGCCAGCAGTTTGTCTAGCGGACTCAGACCCCAGTACTTC. Translation: CASSLSSGLRPQYF. The genes are TRBV28 and TRBJ2-5, with TRBD2 identical over 7 bases. The J segment lost 9 bases and the V segment lost 3 bases, leaving 10 bases of the junction unmatched. CDR3 size: 14 residues. The germline V gene has CDR1 MDHEN and CDR2 SYDVKM.

The chain uses TRBV20-1 and TRBJ2-7; no clear D gene. CDR3 length: 13 amino acids. From germline, CDR1 is DFQATT and CDR2 SNEGSKA (reference sequence). The V gene lost 4 bases and the J gene lost 2 bases, with 12 bases spanning the gap. CDR3 DNA: TGCAGTGCTATGTCTTCGTTGACCTACGAGCAGTACTTC. This translates into CSAMSSLTYEQYF.

This clonotype was detected a few times. V is TRBV20-1 and J is TRBJ2-1; no clear D gene. Trimming removed 0 bases at V and 10 bases at J, with 13 bases between. The CDR3 totals 13 residues. CDR1 and CDR2 (germline): DFQATT, SNEGSKA (reference sequence). In DNA, the CDR3 is TGCAGTGCTAGAGAAGTAGGGTTACGGGAGCAGTTCTTC. Translated, it gives CSAREVGLREQFF.

The chain carries TRBV28 and TRBJ1-1; 7 nucleotides line up with TRBD1. V shed 4 bases, J shed 9 bases, and the junction held 8 bases outside the gene matches. This CDR3 has 13 amino acids. Germline V gene sequence: CDR1 MDHEN, CDR2 SYDVKM. The CDR3 nucleotides read TGTGCCAGCAGTTCCGGGACAGTTGATAAAGCTTTCTTT. Its translation is CASSSGTVDKAFF. The full variable domain, with the rest looked up from reference TRBV28 and TRBJ1-1, is DVKVTQSSRYLVKRTGEKVFLECVQDMDHENMFWYRQDPGLGLRLIYFSYDVKMKEKGDIPEGYSVSREKKERFSLILESASTNQTSMYLCASSSGTVDKAFFGQGTRLTVV.

This clonotype was picked up a small number of times. The gene calls are TRBV20-1 and TRBJ2-5, with TRBD1 matching 7 bases. There are 13 residues in the CDR3. V shed 5 bases, J shed 2 bases, and the junction held 5 bases outside the gene matches. Looked up from germline, CDR1 is DFQATT and CDR2 is SNEGSKA (reference sequence). CDR3 coding DNA: TGCAGTGCTCCAAGGACAGGTCAAGAGACCCAGTACTTC. It encodes CSAPRTGQETQYF.

The J gene is TRBJ2-5, the V gene TRBV28; D remains ambiguous. The CDR3 totals 12 residues. Germline V gives CDR1 MDHEN, CDR2 SYDVKM. The V end was cut by 2 bases, the J end by 3 bases, with 4 bases between. The CDR3 loop reads CASSLRKETQYF. The CDR3 bases are TGTGCCAGCAGTTTAAGAAAAGAGACCCAGTACTTC. The whole variable domain, filled in from reference TRBV28 and TRBJ2-5, reads DVKVTQSSRYLVKRTGEKVFLECVQDMDHENMFWYRQDPGLGLRLIYFSYDVKMKEKGDIPEGYSVSREKKERFSLILESASTNQTSMYLCASSLRKETQYFGPGTRLLVL.

This clonotype was found a few times. This sequence joins TRBV28 and TRBJ2-7; 9 nucleotides match TRBD1. V lost 7 bases and J lost 7; bases outside the gene matches: 14. Germline CDR1 MDHEN, CDR2 SYDVKM. This CDR3 comprises 15 residues. CDR3: CASITSGTGIGEQYF. CDR3 DNA sequence: TGTGCCAGCATCACATCCGGGACAGGGATTGGGGAGCAGTACTTC.

This clonotype was recorded many times. The chain employs TRBV10-3 and TRBJ2-7; possible D gene TRBD1, 7 bases. The V end lost 4 bases, the J end lost 7 bases, and 14 bases lay between the germline ends. Germline-derived CDR1 and CDR2 are ENHRY and SYGVKD. This CDR3 region has 13 residues. As DNA, the CDR3 is TGTGCCATCAGTGTGGAGGGGGCCAGGGAGCAGTACTTC. Its translation: CAISVEGAREQYF.

A few counts support this clonotype. The gene calls are TRBV24-1 and TRBJ1-2; 8 bases align to TRBD1. Germline V gives CDR1 KGHDR, CDR2 SFDVKD. Trimming took 2 bases from V and 6 from J; bases not matched to a gene: 4. There are 14 residues in the CDR3. CDR3 coding DNA: TGTGCCACCAGTGATTCCAGACAGGGGCATGGCTACACCTTC. Its protein is CATSDSRQGHGYTF.

The chain uses TRBV5-5 and TRBJ2-5, with TRBD1 matching 7 bases. Looked up from germline, CDR1 is SGHKS and CDR2 is YYEKEE (reference sequence). The J segment lost 5 bases and the V segment lost 0 bases, leaving 10 bases of the junction unmatched. There are 16 residues in the CDR3. The CDR3 loop is CASSLGPRQGMETQYF. DNA of the CDR3: TGTGCCAGCAGCTTGGGCCCCCGACAGGGCATGGAGACCCAGTACTTC.

The V and J genes are TRBV12-3 or TRBV12-4 and TRBJ2-2, with D hard to call. Trimming took 3 bases from V and 5 from J, leaving 7 bases between them. This CDR3 spans 13 amino acids. The CDR3 is CASSFRQTGELFF. DNA of the CDR3: TGTGCCAGCAGTTTCAGGCAAACCGGGGAGCTGTTTTTT.

This clonotype was observed many times. The genes are TRBV7-2 and TRBJ1-2; 7 bases align to TRBD1. The CDR3 sequence is 14 residues long. V shed 3 bases and J 6 bases; nucleotides not matched to a gene: 7. The V gene's germline CDR1 is SGHTA and CDR2 FQGNSA. For the CDR3, the DNA is TGTGCCAGCAGCTTTAACAGGGGACGAGATGGCTACACCTTC. Encoded protein: CASSFNRGRDGYTF.

The genes are TRBV2 and TRBJ1-1; possible D gene TRBD1, 5 bases. The V end lost 7 bases, the J end lost 4 bases, and 19 bases lay between the germline ends. The CDR3 length is 15 residues. Germline V CDR1 and CDR2: SNHLY, FYNNEI. CDR3 amino acids: CASNGEGRVGTEAFF. The DNA for the CDR3 is TGTGCCAGCAATGGGGAGGGCAGGGTTGGCACTGAAGCTTTCTTT.

This clonotype was detected a few times. The V call is TRBV28, the J call TRBJ1-4, with D unresolved. Germline assignment: CDR1 MDHEN and CDR2 SYDVKM. The CDR3 consists of 11 residues. Trimming took off 6 bases at V and 8 bases at J, with 7 bases between the two ends. CDR3 sequence reads: CASSRHEKLFF. The CDR3 DNA is TGTGCCAGCAGCCGCCACGAAAAACTGTTTTTT.

The CDR3 protein is CASSPGTSFHEQYF. The CDR3, as DNA: TGTGCCAGCAGCCCCGGGACTAGCTTCCACGAGCAGTACTTC. The rearrangement joins TRBV28 to TRBJ2-7, with 9 bases that match TRBD2. CDR1 is MDHEN, CDR2 SYDVKM, per germline. With V trimmed by 6 bases and J by 5 bases, 8 bases remained unmatched. The CDR3 is 14 residues long. Combining the CDR3 with reference TRBV28 and TRBJ2-7 gives the whole variable domain DVKVTQSSRYLVKRTGEKVFLECVQDMDHENMFWYRQDPGLGLRLIYFSYDVKMKEKGDIPEGYSVSREKKERFSLILESASTNQTSMYLCASSPGTSFHEQYFGPGTRLTVT.